This TCR beta chain was profiled in a study of cytomegalovirus exposure and HLA in healthy donors. Overall study findings and caveats: Within an earlier analysis, most TCR beta V segments proved productive either about 90% or about 30% of the time. Among TCR beta chains of equal frequency, HLA-associated ones were more clonally expanded in a later analysis. Researchers had no immune exposure information except CMV serostatus available.

Per germline, CDR1 LNHNV and CDR2 YYDKDF (reference sequence). CDR3 length equals 15 residues. V was pared by 0 bases and J by 5 bases, with 6 bases of the junction left unmatched. Healthy bone marrow donors formed the donor group. Comment on this clone: What it recognizes is unknown. Within the sample, other DNA sequences also encode this same CDR3.

The PCR made use of 60 Vbeta and 13 Jbeta primers. TCRdb keeps only in-frame clones here, not all; method: immunoSEQ multiplex PCR. Altogether about 200,000 clones are present, roughly four fifths being singletons, with the ten largest covering 1.5% to 2%. The receptor was derived from a man younger than 35 in good health and CMV-seronegative. This rearrangement joins TRBV15 to TRBJ1-1, with 7 bases that match TRBD1. The sequenced material came from PBMCs. CDR3 sequence: CATSRDRGGGTEAFF. The CDR3 nucleotides are TGTGCCACCAGCAGAGATCGAGGGGGCGGAACTGAAGCTTTCTTT.